These 31 T cell receptor beta chains came from one sample sequenced in a study of blood T cells in healthy people across ages. Primed by a sample-barcoded 5' primer and a J-beta primer mix, a second PCR proceeded for 7 to 11 cycles. TCRdb ran MiXCR on the 5' RACE reads and lists one entry per CDR3 protein. Altogether about 670,000 distinct CDR3 sequences are present, approximately 52% being singletons, with the ten largest covering roughly 13%. Sequencing used blood. These receptors came from a woman over 75 in good health.

Concerning this clonotype itself: With a much larger clone just one base away, this may be a read error. This chain joins TRBV25-1 and TRBJ1-4; D possibly corresponds to TRBD1 (6 bases). Germline CDR1 is MGHDK and CDR2 is SYGVNS. The CDR3 runs 16 residues. The CDR3 sequence is CTSSDTRGGTNEKLFF. CDR3 nucleotide sequence: TGTACCAGCAGTGATACCAGGGGAGGAACTAATGAAAAACTGTTTTTT.

The gene calls are TRBV12-3 or TRBV12-4 and TRBJ2-3; no reliable D call. V lost 4 bases to trimming and J lost 1 base, with 15 bases between them. The CDR3 runs to 16 residues. The CDR3 DNA reads as TGTGCCAGCAGTTATCAGAGGACCCGGGGCACAGATACGCAGTATTTT. Protein product: CASSYQRTRGTDTQYF.

This clonotype appeared a few times. The gene calls are TRBV10-3 and TRBJ2-1; 9 bases are shared with TRBD2. Per germline, CDR1 ENHRY and CDR2 SYGVKD. Unmatched junction bases numbered 1, after V lost 2 bases and J lost 2 bases. CDR3 length: 15 residues. CDR3 sequence (DNA): TGTGCCATCAGTGAGGCTAGCGGGGCCTACAATGAGCAGTTCTTC. Amino acids: CAISEASGAYNEQFF.

This chain connects TRBV6-2 or TRBV6-3 to TRBJ2-7, with D unresolved. CDR3 length equals 13 residues. Deletions cut 4 bases from V and 2 bases from J, with 9 bases between. CDR1 MNHEY and CDR2 SVGEGT come from the germline V gene. The CDR3 here is CASSSMRTYEQYF. The CDR3 bases are TGTGCCAGCAGTTCTATGCGGACCTACGAGCAGTACTTC.

The chain is built from TRBV7-9 and TRBJ1-1; a weak D match, TRBD1 (6 bases). The CDR3 contains 16 residues. V was clipped by 5 bases and J by 3 bases, with 19 bases between them. Germline V gene sequence: CDR1 SEHNR, CDR2 FQNEAQ (reference sequence). CDR3 amino acids: CASSQGGELKYTEAFF. CDR3 DNA sequence: TGTGCCAGCAGCCAAGGGGGAGAGCTGAAGTACACTGAAGCTTTCTTT.

A few counts support this clonotype. Just one base apart from a much larger clone, this may be a read error. The V call is TRBV5-1, the J call TRBJ2-1; 9 bases line up with TRBD2. V was pared by 0 bases and J by 8 bases, with 9 bases of the junction left unmatched. Germline CDR1 is SGHRS and CDR2 is YFSETQ. The CDR3 has 16 amino acids. The CDR3 spells CASSLGALAGKYEQFF. In DNA, the CDR3 is TGCGCCAGCAGCTTGGGTGCTCTAGCGGGGAAGTATGAGCAGTTCTTC.

The V call is TRBV12-3 or TRBV12-4, the J call TRBJ2-5; D is perhaps TRBD2 (5 bases). CDR3 length equals 13 residues. The V gene lost 3 bases and the J gene lost 5 bases, with 10 bases spanning the gap. The CDR3 reads CASSFFIAETQYF. Written as DNA, the CDR3 is TGTGCCAGCAGTTTTTTTATAGCGGAGACCCAGTACTTC.

V usage is TRBV11-2 and J usage is TRBJ2-1; 9 bases fit TRBD2. In germline, CDR1 is SGHAT, CDR2 FQNNGV. The CDR3 totals 17 residues. The V and J ends lost 2 bases and 4 bases, in that order; junction bases with no gene match: 9. The CDR3 protein is CASSLRGGSGGYNEQFF. The CDR3 DNA sequence: TGTGCCAGCAGCTTAAGGGGGGGTAGCGGGGGTTACAATGAGCAGTTCTTC.

The genes are TRBV20-1 and TRBJ2-7; TRBD1 might be the D (5 bases). Looked up from germline, CDR1 is DFQATT and CDR2 is SNEGSKA (reference sequence). The ends were cut back, 4 bases at V and 1 base at J, with 11 bases in the middle. The CDR3 has 13 amino acids. CDR3 sequence (DNA): TGCAGTGCTACGACAGCCCTTTCCTACGAGCAGTACTTC. It encodes CSATTALSYEQYF.

In this sample, this clonotype turned up many times. V gene TRBV4-1 combines with J gene TRBJ2-7; TRBD2 matches 7 bases. Trimming removed 1 base from V and 7 bases from J; junction bases left unmatched: 7. The CDR3 totals 14 residues. CDR1 is MGHRA and CDR2 is YSYEKL in the germline V gene. The CDR3 bases are TGCGCCAGCAGCCAAGTTGGGAGGGCCCTGGAGCAGTACTTC. Translated, it gives CASSQVGRALEQYF.

The chain couples TRBV24-1 to TRBJ2-3, with TRBD2 matching 9 bases. CDR3 length equals 14 residues. Germline CDR1 is KGHDR and CDR2 is SFDVKD. J lost 5 bases, V lost 12 bases, and 11 bases had no gene match. The CDR3 sequence: CAVRGSGGIDTQYF. In nucleotides, the CDR3 is TGTGCCGTTCGGGGTAGCGGGGGTATAGATACGCAGTATTTT.

CDR3 residues: CAGTHTGELFF. The CDR3 DNA sequence: TGTGCCGGCACCCACACCGGGGAGCTGTTTTTT. The rearrangement links TRBV6-5 to TRBJ2-2; D not certain. The CDR3 length is 11 residues. Germline values: CDR1 MNHEY, CDR2 SVGAGI. V was cut by 11 bases and J by 3 bases, with 7 bases left in between.

This clonotype was recorded at least ten times. This chain uses TRBV5-1 with TRBJ2-5, with TRBD2 matching over 10 bases. The CDR3 consists of 16 residues. With 4 bases clipped from V and 4 bases from J, the junction kept 10 bases outside the gene matches. Looked up from germline, CDR1 is SGHRS and CDR2 is YFSETQ. The CDR3 protein is CASSIALAGVGETQYF. The CDR3 DNA is TGCGCCAGCAGCATTGCTCTAGCGGGAGTAGGAGAGACCCAGTACTTC.

This chain links TRBV4-1 with TRBJ2-1; D is unclear. Between the trimmed V and J ends, which lost 1 base and 2 bases, there was a span of 15 bases. This CDR3 has 17 residues. The germline CDR1 and CDR2 sequences are MGHRA and YSYEKL. CDR3 DNA: TGCGCCAGCAGCCAAGGGGCGATCAGAGGCACCTACAATGAGCAGTTCTTC. Residues: CASSQGAIRGTYNEQFF.

The chain carries TRBV5-1 and TRBJ2-7; 9 bases map to TRBD1. CDR1 is SGHRS, CDR2 YFSETQ, per germline. V shed 2 bases and J 6 bases; nucleotides not matched to a gene: 6. The CDR3 sequence is 14 residues long. CDR3 coding DNA: TGCGCCAGCAGCTTAAGGGACAGGGACTCCGAGCAGTACTTC. Translating it yields CASSLRDRDSEQYF.

The rearrangement uses TRBV30 and TRBJ2-5; D is perhaps TRBD1 (6 bases). Between the trimmed V and J ends, which lost 0 bases and 1 base, there was a span of 9 bases. From germline, CDR1 is GTSNPN and CDR2 SVGIG (reference sequence). The CDR3 extends over 14 amino acids. For the CDR3, the DNA is TGTGCCTGGAGTGTAGGGGGATCCCAAGAGACCCAGTACTTC. Its translation is CAWSVGGSQETQYF.

This clonotype was seen many times. This chain connects TRBV24-1 to TRBJ2-5; no firm D call. V lost 3 bases and J 2 bases, leaving 6 bases between the germline ends. Germline assignment: CDR1 KGHDR and CDR2 SFDVKD. The CDR3 has 13 residues. This CDR3 is CATSDPNQETQYF. The CDR3 nucleotides are TGTGCCACCAGTGATCCTAATCAAGAGACCCAGTACTTC.

Remarks on this clonotype: A much larger clonotype is one base distant, so this may be a read error. The gene calls are TRBV2 and TRBJ2-1, with no clear D. This CDR3 contains 11 residues. Trimming left V 10 bases short and J 3 bases short, with 7 bases between. Germline assignment: CDR1 SNHLY and CDR2 FYNNEI. The CDR3 spells CANTNYNEQFF. The CDR3 region has the DNA TGTGCCAACACTAACTACAATGAGCAGTTCTTC.

The V call is TRBV29-1, the J call TRBJ2-7; D remains unclear. CDR1 is SQVTM and CDR2 is ANQGSEA in the germline V gene. Deletions cut 5 bases from V and 0 bases from J, with 8 bases between. This CDR3 is built from 12 residues. The CDR3 spells CSVRLDSYEQYF. In nucleotides, the CDR3 is TGCAGCGTTCGGCTTGACTCCTACGAGCAGTACTTC.

This clonotype is a singleton in its sample. A much larger clone sits a single nucleotide away, making a read error possible. This chain uses TRBV12-3 or TRBV12-4 with TRBJ1-6; D ambiguous. Trimming pared 3 bases from V and 6 bases from J, leaving 15 bases between. CDR3 length: 16 residues. The CDR3 loop is CASSLSLGNSNSPLHF. In nucleotides, the CDR3 is TGTGCCAGCAGTTTGTCCCTGGGGAATAGTAATTCACCCCTCCACTTT.

This clonotype occurred many times. V is TRBV7-9 and J is TRBJ2-5; D not resolved. The CDR3 has 14 residues. CDR1 and CDR2 from the germline V gene are SEHNR and FQNEAQ (reference sequence). Trimming removed 3 bases from V and 0 bases from J, with 8 bases in between. CDR3 sequence reads: CASSFFTDQETQYF. In DNA form, the CDR3 reads TGTGCCAGCAGCTTCTTTACTGACCAAGAGACCCAGTACTTC.

This chain links TRBV5-4 with TRBJ2-4; D is unresolved. The closer fit of TRBJ2-5 to the DNA end suggests the J call may be wrong. Germline loops: CDR1 SGHNT, CDR2 YYREEE (reference sequence). This CDR3 spans 14 amino acids. This CDR3 reads CASSLLGIGETQYF. The CDR3 DNA is TGTGCCAGCAGCTTGCTAGGGATCGGGGAGACCCAGTACTTC.

This clonotype has a handful of counts. The chain is built from TRBV5-1 and TRBJ1-1; D gene unclear. This CDR3 has 13 amino acids. Germline V gene lookup returns CDR1 SGHRS and CDR2 YFSETQ. V shed 4 bases and J shed 3 bases, with 10 bases lying between them. CDR3 region: CASSPNGYTEAFF. The CDR3, as DNA: TGCGCCAGCAGCCCGAACGGATACACTGAAGCTTTCTTT.

The gene calls are TRBV6-6 and TRBJ2-3; no clear D gene. The CDR3 is 17 amino acids. The V end was cut by 2 bases, the J end by 1 base, with 16 bases between. CDR1 is MNHNY and CDR2 is SVGAGI in the germline V gene (reference sequence). CDR3 residues: CASSYPRNSQRTDTQYF. The CDR3 DNA follows: TGTGCCAGCAGTTACCCACGGAACAGCCAACGCACAGATACGCAGTATTTT.

This clonotype was picked up a small number of times. V gene TRBV20-1 combines with J gene TRBJ2-1; no reliable D call. There are 13 residues in the CDR3. From germline, CDR1 is DFQATT and CDR2 SNEGSKA (reference sequence). Trimming removed 6 bases from V and 6 bases from J, with 15 bases in between. CDR3 amino acids: CSAGGVFVNEQFF. CDR3 DNA: TGCAGTGCGGGTGGGGTTTTCGTCAATGAGCAGTTCTTC.

The rearrangement links TRBV12-3 or TRBV12-4 to TRBJ2-5, with D possibly being TRBD2 (6 bases). Trimming removed 7 bases at V and 1 base at J, with 13 bases between. CDR3 length: 14 amino acids. CDR3 in DNA: TGTGCCAGCACCCCCGGGACTTTCCAAGAGACCCAGTACTTC. Its protein is CASTPGTFQETQYF.

Concerning this clonotype: A much larger clone sits a single nucleotide away, making a read error possible. The chain couples TRBV5-6 to TRBJ2-3; TRBD2 matches 8 bases. Germline values: CDR1 SGHDT, CDR2 YYEEEE. The CDR3 spans 15 residues. V shed 5 bases and J 5 bases; nucleotides not matched to a gene: 10. In nucleotides, the CDR3 is TGTGCCAGCAGGTCCTCCGTCGGGGGGGGAGATACGCAGTATTTT. Encoded protein: CASRSSVGGGDTQYF. Full variable domain (rest looked up from reference TRBV5-6 and TRBJ2-3): DAGVTQSPTHLIKTRGQQVTLRCSPKSGHDTVSWYQQALGQGPQFIFQYYEEEERQRGNFPDRFSGHQFPNYSSELNVNALLLGDSALYLCASRSSVGGGDTQYFGPGTRLTVL.

The chain couples TRBV20-1 to TRBJ2-4; D is perhaps TRBD1 or TRBD2 (5 bases each). Matching the DNA end better, TRBJ2-7 makes the J call doubtful. Germline V gene lookup returns CDR1 DFQATT and CDR2 SNEGSKA (reference sequence). This CDR3 comprises 12 residues. CDR3 sequence (DNA): TGCAGTGCAACCATGGGGGTGTACGAGCAGTACTTC. The encoded protein is CSATMGVYEQYF.

Details on this clonotype: The junction differs from germline at one of its ends, possibly a read error. The rearrangement links TRBV20-1 to TRBJ1-5, with a possible D match to TRBD1 (6 bases). Germline CDR1 reads DFQATT; CDR2 reads SNEGSKA (reference sequence). The CDR3 length is 14 residues. CDR3 in DNA: TGCGGTGCTAGCAGACAGGCCATCAATCAGCCCCAGCATTTT. Protein sequence: CGASRQAINQPQHF.

Concerning this clonotype itself: A read error is possible here, since a much larger clone lies one base away. This chain uses TRBV7-3 with TRBJ2-1, with 13 bases aligning to TRBD2. V lost 2 bases and J lost 8; bases outside the gene matches: 3. The CDR3 sequence is 15 residues long. CDR1 is SGHTA and CDR2 is FQGTGA in the germline V gene. CDR3 in DNA: TGTGCCAGCAGCTTAGGGACTAGCGGGGTCGATGAGCAGTTCTTC. It codes for CASSLGTSGVDEQFF.

The table lists this clonotype with a few counts. CDR3 in amino acids: CASSLDRASAKLFF. The CDR3 coding sequence is TGTGCCAGCAGCTTAGATAGGGCCTCCGCCAAACTGTTTTTT. The genes are TRBV7-9 and TRBJ1-4; D is ambiguous. CDR1 is SEHNR and CDR2 is FQNEAQ in the germline V gene (reference sequence). Trimming left V 1 base short and J 11 bases short, with 14 bases between. This CDR3 has 14 amino acids.